This T cell receptor (beta chain) was identified in a study of control samples from healthy donors and cancer patients. Looked up from germline, CDR1 is SGHVS and CDR2 is FQNEAQ. The CDR3 runs to 16 residues. With 0 bases removed from V and 4 bases from J, the gap between germline ends came to 14 bases. Sequencing used immunoSEQ multiplex PCR; TCRdb keeps in-frame clones, though not all of them. The sample records approximately 170,000 clones, around 90% being singletons. The chain joins TRBV7-8 to TRBJ2-3; unclear D gene. Sequencing was done on a sample of blood. The TCR sequence derives from a woman aged 45-59 years in good health. The CDR3 loop reads CASSLASPNRADTQYF. In DNA form, the CDR3 reads TGTGCCAGCAGCTTAGCGAGTCCTAACCGGGCAGATACGCAGTATTTT.